The next 4 T cell receptor beta chains were all read from a single sample in a study of cytomegalovirus exposure and HLA in healthy donors. PCR amplification relied on 60 Vbeta primers (plus 13 Jbeta primers). TCRdb's copy holds only in-frame clones and misses some; the assay was immunoSEQ multiplex PCR. The table shows approximately 150,000 clones, with around 79% occurring only once. The sample was PBMCs. The receptors come from a woman aged 40 to 50 in good health and CMV-seropositive.

The chain recombines TRBV7-2 with TRBJ2-3, with 9 positions matching TRBD2. There are 16 residues in the CDR3. Germline assignment: CDR1 SGHTA and CDR2 FQGNSA. V lost 4 bases to trimming and J lost 2 bases; unmatched junction nucleotides: 7. Here the CDR3 reads CASSSSSGAFTDTQYF. CDR3 bases: TGTGCCAGCAGCTCTTCTAGCGGGGCCTTCACAGATACGCAGTATTTT.

The chain's CDR3 is CASSGGTTANTGELFF. The CDR3 nucleotides are TGTGCCAGCAGCGGGGGGACAACCGCGAACACCGGGGAGCTGTTTTTT. This chain connects TRBV9 to TRBJ2-2, with a weak D call TRBD1 (6 bases). Germline V gene lookup returns CDR1 SGDLS and CDR2 YYNGEE. Trimming stripped 3 bases from V and 0 bases from J, with 12 bases between. This CDR3 has 16 residues.

This clone was observed once. The J gene is TRBJ2-7, the V gene TRBV9; 10 bases map to TRBD2. Trimming took 4 bases from V and 9 from J; bases not matched to a gene: 10. There are 14 residues in the CDR3. The germline V gene has CDR1 SGDLS and CDR2 YYNGEE. The CDR3, as DNA: TGTGCCAGCAGCCCCGGAGGGACTAGCGCTGTGCAGTACTTC. It specifies CASSPGGTSAVQYF.

This clone was observed a single time. The genes are TRBV5-1 and TRBJ1-1; TRBD1 matches 9 bases. The V gene's germline CDR1 is SGHRS and CDR2 YFSETQ. CDR3 length equals 17 residues. The trim removed 4 bases at V and 0 bases at J, leaving 10 bases unmatched. The CDR3 here is CASSRGQGNIMNTEAFF. Written as DNA, the CDR3 is TGCGCCAGCAGCCGAGGACAGGGGAATATCATGAACACTGAAGCTTTCTTT. The whole variable domain, remainder taken from reference TRBV5-1 and TRBJ1-1, is KAGVTQTPRYLIKTRGQQVTLSCSPISGHRSVSWYQQTPGQGLQFLFEYFSETQRNKGNFPGRFSGRQFSNSRSEMNVSTLELGDSALYLCASSRGQGNIMNTEAFFGQGTRLTVV.